The 32 T cell receptor beta chains given below trace back to one sample, sequenced in a study of technical replicates of blood from several donors. Libraries were prepared by immunoSEQ multiplex PCR; TCRdb keeps only in-frame clonotypes and omits some of them. This table has some 77,000 clones, 91% appearing once. The source material was T cells isolated from PBMCs. The source of these receptors is a human donor in good health.

The V call is TRBV2, the J call TRBJ2-2; D may be TRBD1 (5 bases). The CDR3 length is 16 residues. Trimming stripped 8 bases from V and 1 base from J, with 17 bases between. CDR1 SNHLY and CDR2 FYNNEI come from the germline V gene. CDR3 DNA: TGTGCCAGCGAATTGATTGGACAAAAGAACACCGGGGAGCTGTTTTTT. Translated, it gives CASELIGQKNTGELFF. The variable domain in full, with the rest retrieved from reference TRBV2 and TRBJ2-2, is EPEVTQTPSHQVTQMGQEVILRCVPISNHLYFYWYRQILGQKVEFLVSFYNNEISEKSEIFDDQFSVERPDGSNFTLKIRSTKLEDSAMYFCASELIGQKNTGELFFGEGSRLTVL.

V gene TRBV6-7 combines with J gene TRBJ2-4; no definite D call. TRBV6-7 is an ORF, with its function uncertain. CDR3 length equals 13 residues. Trimming shortened V by 10 bases and J by 0 bases, and 10 bases separated the two germline ends. The CDR3 region is CATGLPAKNIQYF. CDR3 coding DNA: TGTGCCACAGGATTGCCAGCCAAAAACATTCAGTACTTC.

The chain uses TRBV10-1 and TRBJ2-3; D perhaps matches TRBD2 (6 bases). Germline V gene data show CDR1 as WNHNN and CDR2 as SYGVQD (reference sequence). Trimming cost V 7 bases and J 5 bases, with 13 bases left between them. CDR3 length equals 13 residues. CDR3 sequence reads: CASIGGAGDTQYF. DNA of the CDR3: TGCGCCAGCATCGGCGGGGCAGGAGATACGCAGTATTTT.

V usage is TRBV6-6 and J usage is TRBJ1-2; D remains ambiguous. CDR3 length: 15 amino acids. Trimming removed 6 bases from V and 0 bases from J, with 14 bases in between. Looked up from germline, CDR1 is MNHNY and CDR2 is SVGAGI (reference sequence). CDR3 amino acids: CASSRQDYSNYGYTF. In DNA form, the CDR3 reads TGTGCCAGCAGCCGCCAGGACTATTCTAACTATGGCTACACCTTC.

The chain joins TRBV6-1 to TRBJ2-7; D remains unclear. The germline V gene has CDR1 MNHNS and CDR2 SASEGT. Trimming left V 3 bases short and J 3 bases short, with 9 bases between. The CDR3 consists of 13 residues. The CDR3 DNA is TGTGCCAGCAGTGAGAACAGAGACTACGAGCAGTACTTC. Translation gives CASSENRDYEQYF.

The table lists this clone with a count of one. This chain links TRBV7-6 with TRBJ1-2; 8 positions match TRBD1. Germline-derived CDR1 and CDR2 are SGHVS and FNYEAQ. J was trimmed by 6 bases and V by 2 bases; bases with no gene match: 8. The CDR3 spans 15 residues. CDR3 sequence (DNA): TGTGCCAGCAGCTTATATCCTGGACAGGGAGATGGCTACACCTTC. As protein: CASSLYPGQGDGYTF.

This chain connects TRBV28 to TRBJ1-2; the match to TRBD1 covers 12 bases. Per germline, CDR1 MDHEN and CDR2 SYDVKM. The CDR3 totals 15 residues. The V and J ends lost 5 bases and 4 bases, in that order; junction bases with no gene match: 5. This CDR3 reads CASSLGTGGSYGYTF. Here the CDR3 DNA reads TGTGCCAGCAGTCTCGGGACAGGGGGCAGCTATGGCTACACCTTC.

CDR3 residues: CASSLGLAGNNEQFF. The CDR3 region has the DNA TGTGCCAGTAGCCTGGGACTAGCGGGAAACAATGAGCAGTTCTTC. The J gene is TRBJ2-1, the V gene TRBV19, with TRBD2 matching over 13 bases. Germline assignment: CDR1 LNHDA and CDR2 SQIVND (reference sequence). The trim removed 6 bases at V and 5 bases at J, leaving 4 bases unmatched. This CDR3 contains 15 residues.

This chain links TRBV5-4 with TRBJ2-7; 8 nucleotides match TRBD2. CDR1 and CDR2 (germline): SGHNT, YYREEE (reference sequence). The CDR3 runs to 15 residues. V gave up 4 bases and J gave up 3 bases; unmatched junction bases: 9. The chain's CDR3 is CASSKSGTRGYEQYF. CDR3 in DNA: TGTGCCAGCAGCAAATCCGGGACTAGAGGCTACGAGCAGTACTTC.

The chain uses TRBV2 and TRBJ1-5, with 9 bases lining up with TRBD1. Trimming removed 3 bases from V and 3 bases from J; junction bases left unmatched: 12. The CDR3 runs to 18 residues. CDR1 and CDR2 from the germline V gene are SNHLY and FYNNEI. The CDR3 nucleotides read TGTGCCAGCAGTGATATAGGCACAGGGGGCATTTCCAATCAGCCCCAGCATTTT. It is translated as CASSDIGTGGISNQPQHF.

The V and J genes are TRBV19 and TRBJ2-1; 7 nucleotides line up with TRBD2. Losses at the gene ends were 10 bases for V and 1 base for J; bases not matched to a gene: 10. Germline-derived CDR1 and CDR2 are LNHDA and SQIVND (reference sequence). The CDR3 runs 15 residues. The CDR3 protein is CATLKAGASYNEQFF. The CDR3 coding sequence is TGTGCCACTCTCAAGGCGGGAGCATCCTACAATGAGCAGTTCTTC.

V and J are TRBV5-6 and TRBJ1-1, with D unclear. V lost 4 bases to trimming and J lost 1 base, with 14 bases between them. Germline values: CDR1 SGHDT, CDR2 YYEEEE. The CDR3 is made up of 15 amino acids. DNA for the CDR3: TGTGCCAGCAGCCATGCTCGACACTCGAACACTGAAGCTTTCTTT. It codes for CASSHARHSNTEAFF. Filled out from reference TRBV5-6 and TRBJ1-1, the complete variable domain reads DAGVTQSPTHLIKTRGQQVTLRCSPKSGHDTVSWYQQALGQGPQFIFQYYEEEERQRGNFPDRFSGHQFPNYSSELNVNALLLGDSALYLCASSHARHSNTEAFFGQGTRLTVV.

This clone was picked up a small number of times. CDR3 sequence (DNA): TGTGCCAGTAGTGGGATCCGGGACAGGGATATGGACGAGCAGTACTTC. Translation: CASSGIRDRDMDEQYF. The chain joins TRBV19 to TRBJ2-7, with 9 bases that match TRBD1. CDR1 and CDR2 (germline): LNHDA, SQIVND (reference sequence). The CDR3 has 16 amino acids. J lost 5 bases, V lost 5 bases, and 13 bases had no gene match.

This clone was counted a single time. The chain uses TRBV29-1 and TRBJ2-7; D is possibly TRBD1 (6 bases). The CDR3 is made up of 13 amino acids. Trimming removed 5 bases at V and 1 base at J, with 12 bases between. The V gene's germline CDR1 is SQVTM and CDR2 ANQGSEA. CDR3: CSVLDSRSYEQYF. CDR3 in DNA: TGCAGCGTTTTGGACAGCAGGTCCTACGAGCAGTACTTC.

The chain joins TRBV11-2 to TRBJ1-1; no firm D call. This CDR3 is 14 amino acids long. CDR1 is SGHAT, CDR2 FQNNGV, per germline. Trimming took 1 base from V and 8 from J, leaving 14 bases between them. CDR3 sequence (DNA): TGTGCCAGCAGCTTAGTAGCGCATGAAGTGGAAGCTTTCTTT. It translates to CASSLVAHEVEAFF.

J is TRBJ1-2 and V is TRBV9; D uncertain. Trimming pared 5 bases from V and 1 base from J, leaving 12 bases between. The CDR3 loop spans 14 amino acids. Germline-derived CDR1 and CDR2 are SGDLS and YYNGEE. CDR3 nucleotide sequence: TGTGCCAGCAGAGGACGGGGATTTAACTATGGCTACACCTTC. Its protein is CASRGRGFNYGYTF.

This chain links TRBV5-8 with TRBJ2-7; 7 nucleotides align to TRBD1. Germline V lookup: CDR1 SGHTS, CDR2 YDEGEE. The CDR3 extends over 14 amino acids. Trimming at V came to 2 bases and at J to 3 bases, leaving 5 bases not matched to a gene. The CDR3: CASSLQGPLYEQYF. For the CDR3, the DNA is TGTGCCAGCAGCTTACAGGGGCCGCTCTACGAGCAGTACTTC.

The chain is built from TRBV10-3 and TRBJ1-3; possible D gene TRBD1, 5 bases. The CDR3 has 15 amino acids. Germline CDR1 reads ENHRY; CDR2 reads SYGVKD. Trimming removed 3 bases at V and 2 bases at J, with 11 bases between. The CDR3 region has the DNA TGTGCCATCAGTGAAGGGGAATTCGCTGGAAACACCATATATTTT. Its translation: CAISEGEFAGNTIYF.

This clone was observed a handful of times. V is TRBV7-9 and J is TRBJ1-1; possibly TRBD1 for D (5 bases). V was trimmed by 1 base and J by 7 bases, leaving 13 bases between them. Germline CDR1 reads SEHNR; CDR2 reads FQNEAQ (reference sequence). The CDR3 has 14 amino acids. The DNA for the CDR3 is TGTGCCAGCAGCTTAGATGGGGCCTATGGTGAAGCTTTCTTT. This gives the protein CASSLDGAYGEAFF.

The V and J genes are TRBV4-1 and TRBJ2-1, with 8 positions matching TRBD2. CDR1 is MGHRA, CDR2 YSYEKL, per germline. This CDR3 is 17 amino acids long. The V and J ends lost 2 bases and 5 bases, in that order; junction bases with no gene match: 11. CDR3 in amino acids: CASSQIEQRELHNEQFF. DNA of the CDR3: TGCGCCAGCAGCCAAATAGAACAGCGGGAGTTACACAATGAGCAGTTCTTC.

V and J are TRBV6-5 and TRBJ1-2; D might be TRBD1 (5 bases). Germline CDR1 reads MNHEY; CDR2 reads SVGAGI. The CDR3 length is 14 residues. V gave up 5 bases and J gave up 4 bases, with 14 bases separating them. The CDR3, as DNA: TGTGCCAGCAGTCGACAGCACTCCTTCTATGGCTACACCTTC. It translates to CASSRQHSFYGYTF.

The chain uses TRBV11-2 and TRBJ2-7; maybe TRBD1 (5 bases). The CDR3 spans 15 residues. Germline values: CDR1 SGHAT, CDR2 FQNNGV. Trimming took off 0 bases at V and 2 bases at J, with 11 bases between the two ends. CDR3 sequence (DNA): TGTGCCAGCAGCTTAGATCTCCTGGGGCCCTACGAGCAGTACTTC. This codes for CASSLDLLGPYEQYF.

The chain uses TRBV2 and TRBJ2-7, with 7 bases identical to TRBD2. The CDR3 loop spans 14 amino acids. V was pared by 1 base and J by 3 bases, with 3 bases of the junction left unmatched. Germline V CDR1 and CDR2: SNHLY, FYNNEI. In nucleotides, the CDR3 is TGTGCCAGCAGTGAAGGACGGGGGGTCTACGAGCAGTACTTC. Protein product: CASSEGRGVYEQYF. The full variable domain, completed using reference TRBV2 and TRBJ2-7, is EPEVTQTPSHQVTQMGQEVILRCVPISNHLYFYWYRQILGQKVEFLVSFYNNEISEKSEIFDDQFSVERPDGSNFTLKIRSTKLEDSAMYFCASSEGRGVYEQYFGPGTRLTVT.

This rearrangement joins TRBV30 to TRBJ1-1; 7 nucleotides agree with TRBD1. Germline V CDR1 and CDR2: GTSNPN, SVGIG (reference sequence). The V segment lost 5 bases and the J segment 3 bases; nucleotides outside the gene matches: 6. The CDR3 loop spans 13 amino acids. Written as DNA, the CDR3 is TGTGCCTGGGAGGACAGGTCGGACACTGAAGCTTTCTTT. Its translation is CAWEDRSDTEAFF.

This chain connects TRBV4-1 to TRBJ1-1; no firm D call. The CDR3 totals 14 residues. Trimming cost V 0 bases and J 7 bases, with 12 bases left between them. Germline assignment: CDR1 MGHRA and CDR2 YSYEKL. Here the CDR3 reads CASSQDRADGEAFF. CDR3 bases: TGCGCCAGCAGCCAAGACAGAGCGGATGGTGAAGCTTTCTTT.

J is TRBJ1-1 and V is TRBV5-4; maybe TRBD1 (5 bases). CDR1 is SGHNT and CDR2 is YYREEE in the germline V gene (reference sequence). The CDR3 totals 13 residues. V lost 2 bases, J lost 5 bases, and 10 bases lay in between. DNA for the CDR3: TGTGCCAGCAGCTTCCAGGGTTTTACTGAAGCTTTCTTT. Residues: CASSFQGFTEAFF.

The chain carries TRBV28 and TRBJ1-2; D may be TRBD1 (6 bases). The CDR3 consists of 13 residues. Germline V gives CDR1 MDHEN, CDR2 SYDVKM. The V and J ends lost 2 bases and 2 bases respectively, with 6 bases between them. The CDR3 region is CASSLGQNYGYTF. DNA for the CDR3: TGTGCCAGCAGTTTAGGACAGAACTATGGCTACACCTTC.

This chain uses TRBV9 with TRBJ1-1, with 9 bases matching TRBD1. The CDR3 loop spans 15 amino acids. The germline V gene encodes CDR1 SGDLS and CDR2 YYNGEE. With V trimmed by 4 bases and J by 1 base, 5 bases remained unmatched. CDR3 residues: CASSPTGGPNTEAFF. CDR3 nucleotides: TGTGCCAGCAGCCCCACAGGGGGCCCGAACACTGAAGCTTTCTTT.

The chain is built from TRBV4-1 and TRBJ2-2; D might be TRBD1 (5 bases). Germline V gene data show CDR1 as MGHRA and CDR2 as YSYEKL. Trimming pared 3 bases from V and 0 bases from J, leaving 11 bases between. CDR3 length equals 16 residues. For the CDR3, the DNA is TGCGCCAGCAGCCATCCCAGGGAACCGAACACCGGGGAGCTGTTTTTT. Translation gives CASSHPREPNTGELFF.

The chain has TRBV7-6 and TRBJ2-6; 8 nucleotides align to TRBD1. Trimming took 4 bases from V and 3 from J; bases not matched to a gene: 20. The length of the CDR3 is 21 residues. Germline V lookup: CDR1 SGHVS, CDR2 FNYEAQ. CDR3 residues: CASSSNRGVEALVYGANVLTF. CDR3 sequence (DNA): TGTGCCAGCAGCTCGAACAGGGGGGTCGAGGCTCTTGTGTATGGGGCCAACGTCCTGACTTTC.

The rearrangement links TRBV27 to TRBJ1-2; 9 bases line up with TRBD1. This CDR3 is built from 16 residues. J was trimmed by 3 bases and V by 0 bases; bases with no gene match: 5. CDR1 and CDR2 (germline): MNHEY, SMNVEV (reference sequence). The DNA of the CDR3 is TGTGCCAGCAGTTTATCCCCGGGACAGGGACACTATGGCTACACCTTC. This translates into CASSLSPGQGHYGYTF.

V usage is TRBV7-2 and J usage is TRBJ1-2, with D perhaps matching TRBD1 (5 bases). Trimming cost V 2 bases and J 5 bases, with 9 bases left between them. The length of the CDR3 is 13 residues. In germline, CDR1 is SGHTA, CDR2 FQGNSA. DNA for the CDR3: TGTGCCAGCAGCTTACAGGGACTTTATGGCTACACCTTC. Protein product: CASSLQGLYGYTF.